This TCR beta chain was sequenced for a study of identifying expanded T cells in peripheral blood. Whole-study results and caveats: Across healthy donors, higher total template counts meant significantly greater approximately 2-week count variance.

Here immunoSEQ multiplex PCR was the method, and the copy in TCRdb shows in-frame clones only, minus some. The repertoire holds more than 80,000 clones, 88% seen once, with about 4% in the top ten. The V segment lost 3 bases and the J segment 3 bases; nucleotides outside the gene matches: 13. The CDR3 loop spans 19 amino acids. Germline V CDR1 and CDR2: LNHDA, SQIVND (reference sequence). No infections or other immune events were documented during collection. This clone was detected only once. Its cognate antigen is unknown. J is TRBJ2-6 and V is TRBV19; TRBD1 aligns across 8 bases. This clonotype originated in a person aged 18 to 70 in good health. Sequencing was done on a sample of blood. CDR3 region: CASSIRRDRGKGGANVLTF. In nucleotides, the CDR3 is TGTGCCAGTAGTATCCGTCGTGACAGGGGTAAAGGTGGGGCCAACGTCCTGACTTTC.